Below are 5 T cell receptor beta chains sequenced from a single sample in a study of Ad26.COV2.S vaccination and SARS-CoV-2 variants. Treatment defined: approximately 18 received Ad26.COV2.S at low or high dose, single or two shots; 5 received placebo; per-sample allocation not given. Material that was analyzed had been drawn on day 63 after the first vaccine or placebo injection. Clones were read by immunoSEQ multiplex PCR, and TCRdb kept only the in-frame ones, dropping some. The data show 400,000 to 450,000 clones, with 90% seen just once and approximately 4.3% held by the top ten. Sequenced here: peripheral blood, sampled in a trial of Ad26.COV2.S vaccine versus placebo. Every receptor here comes from a person aged 18 to 59 who received the Ad26.COV2.S COVID-19 vaccine or a placebo.

The chain links TRBV30 to TRBJ1-5; TRBD1 agrees at 11 bases. The trim removed 2 bases at V and 6 bases at J, leaving 6 bases unmatched. Germline loops: CDR1 GTSNPN, CDR2 SVGIG (reference sequence). The CDR3 length is 15 residues. The CDR3 coding sequence is TGTGCCTGGAGTTCCGGACAGGGGGCAGGTCAGCCCCAGCATTTT. This encodes CAWSSGQGAGQPQHF.

This rearrangement joins TRBV9 to TRBJ2-2, with 7 bases that match TRBD1. Per germline, CDR1 SGDLS and CDR2 YYNGEE. J was trimmed by 4 bases and V by 4 bases; bases with no gene match: 10. CDR3 length: 16 residues. Written as DNA, the CDR3 is TGTGCCAGCAGCCTAGAGGGGGCTCGTGGCACCGGGGAGCTGTTTTTT. Translated: CASSLEGARGTGELFF.

The gene calls are TRBV10-3 and TRBJ2-3, with 15 bases matching TRBD2. J gave up 5 bases and V 0 bases, and 12 bases lay outside the gene matches. Germline V CDR1 and CDR2: ENHRY, SYGVKD. CDR3 length: 20 amino acids. CDR3 coding DNA: TGTGCCATCAGTGAGTCGTGGACTAGCGGGAGGGCCGGGGTCATAGATACGCAGTATTTT. It yields the protein CAISESWTSGRAGVIDTQYF.

The CDR3 coding sequence is TGTGCCAGCAGCTCCCCGTCTGGACTATTCACCGGGGAGCTGTTTTTT. Amino acids: CASSSPSGLFTGELFF. V is TRBV28 and J is TRBJ2-2; a weak D match, TRBD2 (6 bases). Germline V gives CDR1 MDHEN, CDR2 SYDVKM. V gave up 6 bases and J gave up 4 bases, with 18 bases separating them. The CDR3 covers 16 residues. Together with reference TRBV28 and TRBJ2-2, the CDR3 gives the full variable domain: DVKVTQSSRYLVKRTGEKVFLECVQDMDHENMFWYRQDPGLGLRLIYFSYDVKMKEKGDIPEGYSVSREKKERFSLILESASTNQTSMYLCASSSPSGLFTGELFFGEGSRLTVL.

CDR3 sequence: CASSVTGGGEETQYF. CDR3 sequence (DNA): TGTGCCAGCAGCGTGACAGGGGGCGGAGAGGAGACCCAGTACTTC. V is TRBV5-6 and J is TRBJ2-5, with 10 nucleotides matching TRBD1. Germline CDR1 and CDR2: SGHDT and YYEEEE. V lost 4 bases, J lost 5 bases, and 8 bases stayed unmatched. The CDR3 has 15 residues.